This is a list of T cell receptor beta chains from one sample in a study of T cell changes during pregnancy in multiple sclerosis. Profiled with immunoSEQ multiplex PCR; TCRdb holds only in-frame clones, not every one. The sample has 79,000 or so clones, about nine tenths seen once; the top ten hold less than 3.5%. Material: peripheral blood, obtained before pregnancy. The receptors here all came from a female donor with multiple sclerosis, enrolled in a pregnancy study. Both conserved end residues are part of each CDR3. The D gene is left open where the match is weak. For some rows the clone size is stated as once, few or many, or as a class when expanded; others skip it.

v_call	d_call	j_call	clone_size	cdr3_aa	cdr3_nt
TRBV29-1	TRBD1	TRBJ2-2	.	CSVKTPGQGSGELFF	TGCAGCGTAAAAACTCCGGGACAGGGGAGCGGGGAGCTGTTTTTT
TRBV12-5	.	TRBJ2-3	.	CASGDGSTDTQYF	TGTGCTAGTGGAGACGGGAGCACAGATACGCAGTATTTT
TRBV4-1	.	TRBJ2-2	.	CASSPRDTYTGELFF	TGCGCCAGCAGCCCTCGGGACACTTACACCGGGGAGCTGTTTTTT
TRBV18	TRBD1	TRBJ2-7	few	CASSPPETGLREQYF	TGTGCCAGCTCACCACCGGAGACAGGGCTCCGCGAGCAGTACTTC
TRBV19	.	TRBJ2-1	.	CASKTVDSYNEQFF	TGTGCCTCCAAGACAGTCGACTCCTACAATGAGCAGTTCTTC
TRBV19	.	TRBJ2-7	.	CASGHSYEQYF	TGTGCCAGCGGACACTCCTACGAGCAGTACTTC
TRBV5-6	.	TRBJ1-2	.	CASSLVEDWIYGYTF	TGTGCCAGCAGCTTGGTAGAGGACTGGATCTATGGCTACACCTTC
TRBV7-6	.	TRBJ1-1	.	CASSPGGMGTEAFF	TGTGCCAGCAGCCCTGGCGGAATGGGCACTGAAGCTTTCTTT
TRBV11-2	TRBD2	TRBJ2-5	once	CASSPRLAVLGKTQYF	TGTGCCAGCAGCCCTCGCCTAGCGGTGCTCGGGAAGACCCAGTACTTC
TRBV7-6	.	TRBJ2-1	.	CASSPQSAGSYNEQFF	TGTGCCAGCAGCCCCCAGAGCGCTGGGTCCTACAATGAGCAGTTCTTC
TRBV18	TRBD1	TRBJ2-2	.	CASSPGTGATGELFF	TGTGCCAGCTCACCCGGGACAGGGGCCACCGGGGAGCTGTTTTTT
TRBV6-5	.	TRBJ1-2	many	CASFGGNYGYTF	TGTGCCAGCTTTGGCGGGAACTATGGCTACACCTTC
TRBV5-4	TRBD2	TRBJ2-5	few	CASSPGGVETQYF	TGTGCCAGCAGCCCGGGGGGGGTGGAGACCCAGTACTTC
TRBV30	TRBD1	TRBJ1-2	.	CARDSYNYGYTF	TGTGCCCGGGACAGTTATAACTATGGCTACACCTTC
TRBV10-3	TRBD1	TRBJ2-1	.	CAIRRTGGNEGNEQFF	TGTGCCATCAGACGGACAGGGGGCAACGAGGGCAATGAGCAGTTCTTC
TRBV5-8	TRBD2	TRBJ2-4	.	CASATPGGIQYF	TGTGCCAGCGCCACGCCGGGAGGCATTCAGTACTTC
TRBV7-8	TRBD1	TRBJ1-4	once	CASSWDRTPNEKLFF	TGTGCCAGCAGCTGGGACAGGACCCCTAATGAAAAACTGTTTTTT
TRBV27	.	TRBJ2-7	.	CASSPQMSYEQYF	TGTGCCAGCAGTCCCCAAATGTCCTACGAGCAGTACTTC
TRBV18	.	TRBJ2-1	.	CASSPRVGHHPNNEQFF	TGTGCCAGCTCACCGAGAGTCGGACACCATCCAAACAATGAGCAGTTCTTC
TRBV5-1	TRBD1	TRBJ1-2	.	CASSLGTASNYGYTF	TGCGCCAGCAGCTTAGGGACAGCTTCTAACTATGGCTACACCTTC
TRBV7-2	TRBD1	TRBJ1-2	.	CASSLAWTGDYGYTF	TGTGCCAGCAGCCTAGCCTGGACAGGGGATTATGGCTACACCTTC
TRBV6-5	.	TRBJ1-2	.	CASSYGSGRTGYTF	TGTGCCAGCAGTTATGGGTCAGGGCGGACCGGCTACACCTTC
TRBV11-3	.	TRBJ2-1	once	CASSQGLNRNNEQFF	TGTGCCAGCAGCCAGGGACTCAATCGCAACAATGAGCAGTTCTTC
TRBV6-1	.	TRBJ1-2	.	CASLNAGRYGYTF	TGTGCCAGCCTGAATGCAGGGAGGTATGGCTACACCTTC
TRBV5-4	TRBD1	TRBJ1-5	once	CASSLWGTGDNQPQHF	TGTGCCAGCAGCTTGTGGGGGACAGGCGACAATCAGCCCCAGCATTTT
TRBV6-1	.	TRBJ1-1	.	CASTNLGPAFF	TGTGCCAGCACCAACTTGGGGCCGGCTTTCTTT
TRBV6-1	.	TRBJ1-1	.	CASSTRARTEAFF	TGTGCCAGCAGTACCAGGGCACGCACTGAAGCTTTCTTT
TRBV27	.	TRBJ2-2	.	CASFSGNTGELFF	TGTGCCAGCTTTTCAGGGAACACCGGGGAGCTGTTTTTT
TRBV6-5	.	TRBJ2-7	.	CASKSSAGVAYEQYF	TGTGCCAGCAAATCATCAGCCGGGGTTGCCTACGAGCAGTACTTC
TRBV5-6	TRBD1	TRBJ2-1	.	CASSSTGAGEQFF	TGTGCCAGCAGCTCAACAGGGGCGGGTGAGCAGTTCTTC
TRBV2	.	TRBJ1-1	few	CASTSRMRNTEAFF	TGTGCCAGCACTTCGAGGATGCGGAACACTGAAGCTTTCTTT
TRBV27	TRBD1	TRBJ1-2	.	CASGWTGRFGDYGYTF	TGTGCCAGCGGGTGGACAGGGAGATTCGGCGACTATGGCTACACCTTC